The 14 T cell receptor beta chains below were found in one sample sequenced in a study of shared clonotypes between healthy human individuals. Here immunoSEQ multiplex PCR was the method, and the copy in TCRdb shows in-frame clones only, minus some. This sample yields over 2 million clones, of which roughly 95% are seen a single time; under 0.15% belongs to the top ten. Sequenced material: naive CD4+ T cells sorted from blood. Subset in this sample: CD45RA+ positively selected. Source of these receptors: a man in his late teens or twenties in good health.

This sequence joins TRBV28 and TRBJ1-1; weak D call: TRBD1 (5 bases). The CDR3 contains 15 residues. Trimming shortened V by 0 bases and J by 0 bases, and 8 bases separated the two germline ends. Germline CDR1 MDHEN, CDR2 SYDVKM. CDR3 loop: CASSLWRQLNTEAFF. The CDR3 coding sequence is TGTGCCAGCAGTTTATGGAGACAGCTGAACACTGAAGCTTTCTTT.

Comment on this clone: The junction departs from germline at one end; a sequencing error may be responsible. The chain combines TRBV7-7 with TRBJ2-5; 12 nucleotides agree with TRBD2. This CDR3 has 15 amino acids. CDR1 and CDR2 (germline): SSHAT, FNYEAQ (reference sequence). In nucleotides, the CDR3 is TGTGCTAGCAGCAAGGGACTAGCGGGTTCCGGGACCCAGTACTTC. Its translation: CASSKGLAGSGTQYF.

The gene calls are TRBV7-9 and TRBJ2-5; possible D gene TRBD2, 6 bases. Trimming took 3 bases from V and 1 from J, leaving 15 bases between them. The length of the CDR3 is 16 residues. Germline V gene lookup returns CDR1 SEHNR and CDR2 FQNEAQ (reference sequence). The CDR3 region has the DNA TGTGCCAGCAGCTTCTCCCTTGGGGGGACCCAAGAGACCCAGTACTTC. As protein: CASSFSLGGTQETQYF.

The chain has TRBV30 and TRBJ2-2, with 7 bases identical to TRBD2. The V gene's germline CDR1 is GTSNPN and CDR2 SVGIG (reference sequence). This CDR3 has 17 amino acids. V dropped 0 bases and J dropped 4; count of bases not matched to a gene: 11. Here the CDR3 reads CAWSVGSSSGATGELFF. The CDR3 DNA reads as TGTGCCTGGAGTGTAGGGTCCTCTAGCGGTGCCACCGGGGAGCTGTTTTTT.

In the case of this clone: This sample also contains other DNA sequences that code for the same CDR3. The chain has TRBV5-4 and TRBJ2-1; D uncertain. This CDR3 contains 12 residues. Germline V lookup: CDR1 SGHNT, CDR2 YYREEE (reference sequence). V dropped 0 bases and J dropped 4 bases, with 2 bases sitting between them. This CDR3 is CASSLDYNEQFF. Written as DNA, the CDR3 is TGTGCCAGCAGCTTGGATTACAATGAGCAGTTCTTC.

The CDR3 bases are TGTGCCAGCAGTTACGCGCCGGATAAGGTCTCACCCCTCCACTTT. Translating gives CASSYAPDKVSPLHF. The chain recombines TRBV6-5 with TRBJ1-6; D is unclear. This CDR3 spans 15 amino acids. Germline assignment: CDR1 MNHEY and CDR2 SVGAGI. V was clipped by 2 bases and J by 10 bases, with 15 bases between them.

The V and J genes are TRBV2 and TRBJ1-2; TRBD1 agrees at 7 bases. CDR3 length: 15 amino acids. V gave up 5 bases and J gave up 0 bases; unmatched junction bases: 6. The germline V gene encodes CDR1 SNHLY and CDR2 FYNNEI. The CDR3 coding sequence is TGTGCCAGCAGTCCCGGGACAGTGACTAACTATGGCTACACCTTC. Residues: CASSPGTVTNYGYTF. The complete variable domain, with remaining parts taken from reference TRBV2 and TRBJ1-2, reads EPEVTQTPSHQVTQMGQEVILRCVPISNHLYFYWYRQILGQKVEFLVSFYNNEISEKSEIFDDQFSVERPDGSNFTLKIRSTKLEDSAMYFCASSPGTVTNYGYTFGSGTRLTVV.

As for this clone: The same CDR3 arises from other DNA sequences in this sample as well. The CDR3 DNA reads as TGTGCCAGCAGCCGGACTAGCGGGAGTTACGAGCAGTACTTC. Its protein is CASSRTSGSYEQYF. The chain carries TRBV7-2 and TRBJ2-7; 13 nucleotides line up with TRBD2. J gave up 4 bases and V 5 bases, and 2 bases lay outside the gene matches. CDR3 length: 14 residues. Germline CDR1 SGHTA, CDR2 FQGNSA.

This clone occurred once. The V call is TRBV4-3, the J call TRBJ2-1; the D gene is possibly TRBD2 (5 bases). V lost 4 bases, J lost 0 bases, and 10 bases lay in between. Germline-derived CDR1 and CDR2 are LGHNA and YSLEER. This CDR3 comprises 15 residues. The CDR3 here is CASSPLGSSYNEQFF. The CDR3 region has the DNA TGCGCCAGCAGCCCTTTGGGGAGCTCCTACAATGAGCAGTTCTTC.

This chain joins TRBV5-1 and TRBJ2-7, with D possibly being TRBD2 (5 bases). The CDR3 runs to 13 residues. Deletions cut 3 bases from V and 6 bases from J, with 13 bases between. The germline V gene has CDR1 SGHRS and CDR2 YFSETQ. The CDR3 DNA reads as TGCGCCAGCAGCTGGGCCGGCGGGTCCGAGCAGTACTTC. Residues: CASSWAGGSEQYF. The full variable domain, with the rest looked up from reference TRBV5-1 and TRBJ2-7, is KAGVTQTPRYLIKTRGQQVTLSCSPISGHRSVSWYQQTPGQGLQFLFEYFSETQRNKGNFPGRFSGRQFSNSRSEMNVSTLELGDSALYLCASSWAGGSEQYFGPGTRLTVT.

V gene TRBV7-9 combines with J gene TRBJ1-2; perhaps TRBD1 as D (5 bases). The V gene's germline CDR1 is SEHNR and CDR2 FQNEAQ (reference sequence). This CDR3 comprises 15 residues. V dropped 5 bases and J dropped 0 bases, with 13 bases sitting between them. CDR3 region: CASSPRRQSNYGYTF. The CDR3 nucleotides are TGTGCCAGCAGCCCCCGCCGACAGTCTAACTATGGCTACACCTTC.

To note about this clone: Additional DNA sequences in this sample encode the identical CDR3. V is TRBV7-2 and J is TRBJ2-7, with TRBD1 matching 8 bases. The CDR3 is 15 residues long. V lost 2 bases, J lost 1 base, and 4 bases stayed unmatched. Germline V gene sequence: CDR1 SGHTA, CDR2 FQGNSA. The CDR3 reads CASSLTGGSSYEQYF. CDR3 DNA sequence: TGTGCCAGCAGCTTAACAGGGGGTAGTTCCTACGAGCAGTACTTC. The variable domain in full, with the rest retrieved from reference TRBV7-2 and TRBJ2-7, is GAGVSQSPSNKVTEKGKDVELRCDPISGHTALYWYRQSLGQGLEFLIYFQGNSAPDKSGLPSDRFSAERTGGSVSTLTIQRTQQEDSAVYLCASSLTGGSSYEQYFGPGTRLTVT.

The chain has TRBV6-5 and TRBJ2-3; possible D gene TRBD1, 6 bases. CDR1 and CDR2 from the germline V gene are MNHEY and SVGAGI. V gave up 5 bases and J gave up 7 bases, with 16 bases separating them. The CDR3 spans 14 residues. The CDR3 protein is CASSRQALAHTQYF. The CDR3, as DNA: TGTGCCAGCAGTCGACAGGCCCTTGCGCATACGCAGTATTTT.

The CDR3 sequence: CASSLAHRETQYF. The CDR3 nucleotides read TGTGCCAGCAGTTTAGCCCACCGTGAGACCCAGTACTTC. The chain combines TRBV28 with TRBJ2-5; no definite D call. CDR1 and CDR2 from the germline V gene are MDHEN and SYDVKM. Trimming pared 2 bases from V and 5 bases from J, leaving 9 bases between. The CDR3 loop spans 13 amino acids.